This TCR beta chain is from a study of metastatic and nonmetastatic thyroid tumors. Study outcomes and limitations: As reported, TCR beta diversity in blood and tumor was significantly higher in malignant thyroid tumors than in benign nodules.

About this clone itself: Its target is not known.

No treatment of any kind had been given to any patient before thyroid surgery. TCRdb re-called the PCR reads with MiXCR. The sample records 15,000 to 19,000 clones, approximately 20% being singletons. This CDR3 region has 15 residues. V dropped 5 bases and J dropped 5 bases, with 21 bases sitting between them. Germline values: CDR1 DFQATT, CDR2 SNEGSKA (reference sequence). The sample taken for sequencing was tumor tissue. The chain uses TRBV20-1 and TRBJ1-1; TRBD1 might be the D (5 bases). This receptor was identified in a female donor with papillary thyroid cancer or a benign thyroid nodule (not recorded which). Some clones in this sample may be carry-over from other donors' samples. The CDR3, as DNA: TGCAGTGCTCGCCACATAGATTTAGAGGGGACTGAAGCTTTCTTT. Its protein product is CSARHIDLEGTEAFF.